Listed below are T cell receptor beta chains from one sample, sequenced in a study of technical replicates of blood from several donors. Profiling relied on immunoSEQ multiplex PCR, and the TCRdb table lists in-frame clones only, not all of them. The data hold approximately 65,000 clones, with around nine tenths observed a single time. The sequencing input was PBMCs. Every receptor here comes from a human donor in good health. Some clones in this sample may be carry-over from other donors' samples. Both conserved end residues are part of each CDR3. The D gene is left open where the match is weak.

CDR3 protein: CASSIDRGTGDYNEQFF; J gene: TRBJ2-1; D gene: TRBD1; V gene: TRBV19
CDR3 protein: CASSHIAGGTSDTQYF; J gene: TRBJ2-3; D gene: TRBD2; V gene: TRBV4-2
CDR3 protein: CASSRDSGVEQFF; J gene: TRBJ2-1; D gene: -; V gene: TRBV7-9
CDR3 protein: CASSRGLAGGLLSPDTQYF; J gene: TRBJ2-3; D gene: TRBD2; V gene: TRBV4-1
CDR3 protein: CASSLEQGGTNEKLFF; J gene: TRBJ1-4; D gene: -; V gene: TRBV2
CDR3 protein: CASSFFTRGGSNEQFF; J gene: TRBJ2-1; D gene: -; V gene: TRBV7-2
CDR3 protein: CASSYLDRANYGYTF; J gene: TRBJ1-2; D gene: TRBD1; V gene: TRBV6-5
CDR3 protein: CASSLAGSGGVETQYF; J gene: TRBJ2-5; D gene: TRBD2; V gene: TRBV5-1
CDR3 protein: CASVRQGYYGYTF; J gene: TRBJ1-2; D gene: TRBD1; V gene: TRBV6-1
CDR3 protein: CASRGTTGGETQYF; J gene: TRBJ2-5; D gene: TRBD1; V gene: TRBV6-6
CDR3 protein: CAISSSGGGNQPQHF; J gene: TRBJ1-5; D gene: -; V gene: TRBV10-3
CDR3 protein: CASSESGEADTQYF; J gene: TRBJ2-3; D gene: -; V gene: TRBV6-4
CDR3 protein: CASSYCGGGLGSPLHF; J gene: TRBJ1-6; D gene: -; V gene: TRBV6-9
CDR3 protein: CAWSQWSSYEQYF; J gene: TRBJ2-7; D gene: -; V gene: TRBV30
CDR3 protein: CASSLGQGGYNEQFF; J gene: TRBJ2-1; D gene: TRBD1; V gene: TRBV7-9
CDR3 protein: CASRRAGTSKETQYF; J gene: TRBJ2-5; D gene: -; V gene: TRBV5-5
CDR3 protein: CASSLGQVWGNEQFF; J gene: TRBJ2-1; D gene: TRBD1; V gene: TRBV5-6
CDR3 protein: CASTKRGNEQFF; J gene: TRBJ2-1; D gene: -; V gene: TRBV2
CDR3 protein: CASSPGRGVISNTGELFF; J gene: TRBJ2-2; D gene: -; V gene: TRBV18
CDR3 protein: CASSSPGLAGAGGEQYF; J gene: TRBJ2-7; D gene: TRBD2; V gene: TRBV7-2
CDR3 protein: CASSRERGRETQYF; J gene: TRBJ2-5; D gene: TRBD2; V gene: TRBV7-2
CDR3 protein: CASSIGGGTEAFF; J gene: TRBJ1-1; D gene: -; V gene: TRBV19
CDR3 protein: CATGGQGDADTQYF; J gene: TRBJ2-3; D gene: TRBD1; V gene: TRBV10-3
CDR3 protein: CASSLGRGTGQREQYF; J gene: TRBJ2-7; D gene: TRBD1; V gene: TRBV11-2
CDR3 protein: CASSLGTGLYF; J gene: TRBJ2-3; D gene: -; V gene: TRBV4-3
CDR3 protein: CATSRGQGYNEQFF; J gene: TRBJ2-1; D gene: -; V gene: TRBV15
CDR3 protein: CASSVFSGRGHNEQFF; J gene: TRBJ2-1; D gene: TRBD2; V gene: TRBV6-1
CDR3 protein: CASSPNSGTEAFF; J gene: TRBJ1-1; D gene: -; V gene: TRBV18
CDR3 protein: CASRLSRNTGELFF; J gene: TRBJ2-2; D gene: -; V gene: TRBV5-1
CDR3 protein: CASSLAAGTYNSPLHF; J gene: TRBJ1-6; D gene: -; V gene: TRBV5-1
CDR3 protein: CASSSATGGNSPLHF; J gene: TRBJ1-6; D gene: TRBD1; V gene: TRBV5-1
CDR3 protein: CASSHFQGAPEETQYF; J gene: TRBJ2-5; D gene: TRBD1; V gene: TRBV4-2
CDR3 protein: CASSYDLYNEQFF; J gene: TRBJ2-1; D gene: -; V gene: TRBV6-6
CDR3 protein: CASRQGRGTEAFF; J gene: TRBJ1-1; D gene: -; V gene: TRBV5-6
CDR3 protein: CASSEGQSRNIQYF; J gene: TRBJ2-4; D gene: -; V gene: TRBV6-1
CDR3 protein: CATSRPIFYGGVEDTQYF; J gene: TRBJ2-3; D gene: TRBD2; V gene: TRBV15
CDR3 protein: CASSHWTGTNYGYTF; J gene: TRBJ1-2; D gene: TRBD1; V gene: TRBV23-1
CDR3 protein: CASSYSYFTDTQYF; J gene: TRBJ2-3; D gene: -; V gene: TRBV6-6
CDR3 protein: CASSLEGTRNTGELFF; J gene: TRBJ2-2; D gene: TRBD2; V gene: TRBV7-2
CDR3 protein: CATLRWGEEETQYF; J gene: TRBJ2-5; D gene: -; V gene: TRBV7-6
CDR3 protein: CSASEVQGYTF; J gene: TRBJ1-2; D gene: -; V gene: TRBV20-1
CDR3 protein: CASSLWPRGADTQYF; J gene: TRBJ2-3; D gene: -; V gene: TRBV7-2
CDR3 protein: CASSKSSGQGTGELFF; J gene: TRBJ2-2; D gene: TRBD1; V gene: TRBV5-6
CDR3 protein: CASSFRSRDMEQYF; J gene: TRBJ2-5; D gene: -; V gene: TRBV19
CDR3 protein: CASSVPGYDYRYSNEQFF; J gene: TRBJ2-1; D gene: -; V gene: TRBV6-1
CDR3 protein: CASSAEQGRTEAFF; J gene: TRBJ1-1; D gene: -; V gene: TRBV19
CDR3 protein: CASSLSAEDTQYF; J gene: TRBJ2-3; D gene: -; V gene: TRBV5-1
CDR3 protein: CASSEDSGSTDTQYF; J gene: TRBJ2-3; D gene: -; V gene: TRBV6-1
CDR3 protein: CASSPMGTGSNEQYF; J gene: TRBJ2-7; D gene: TRBD1; V gene: TRBV5-6
CDR3 protein: CASSLGLAGDSYEQYF; J gene: TRBJ2-7; D gene: TRBD2; V gene: TRBV5-8
CDR3 protein: CASSSRGLSNTGELFF; J gene: TRBJ2-2; D gene: -; V gene: TRBV9
CDR3 protein: CASSPDRGGQPQHF; J gene: TRBJ1-5; D gene: TRBD1; V gene: TRBV7-2
CDR3 protein: CASSGLQWAFF; J gene: TRBJ1-1; D gene: -; V gene: TRBV25-1
CDR3 protein: CASRLGLGVSYEQYF; J gene: TRBJ2-7; D gene: -; V gene: TRBV12-2
CDR3 protein: CASSLIGQNQETQYF; J gene: TRBJ2-5; D gene: -; V gene: TRBV19